Below, 17 T cell receptor beta chains from the same sample are listed, as sequenced in a study of blood T cell repertoires in COVID-19. The assay was immunoSEQ multiplex PCR, and TCRdb's table has in-frame clones only and misses some. The data contain some 120,000 clones, around 90% of them singletons. Sequencing was performed on peripheral blood. Receptor source: a man in his 60s with COVID-19, enrolled during active disease.

The genes are TRBV6-5 and TRBJ1-3; D unclear. CDR3 length equals 14 residues. Germline lookup yields CDR1 MNHEY and CDR2 SVGAGI. V shed 4 bases and J shed 0 bases, with 7 bases lying between them. The CDR3 region is CASSLRASGNTIYF. CDR3 nucleotide sequence: TGTGCCAGCAGTTTGAGGGCCTCTGGAAACACCATATATTTT.

This clone was counted only a few times. V usage is TRBV2 and J usage is TRBJ1-2; maybe TRBD1 (5 bases). Per the germline V gene, CDR1 is SNHLY and CDR2 is FYNNEI. The CDR3 spans 11 residues. V lost 8 bases, J lost 7 bases, and 11 bases lay in between. CDR3 sequence reads: CASRGHPGYTF. CDR3 nucleotide sequence: TGTGCCAGCCGCGGACACCCTGGCTACACCTTC.

The J gene is TRBJ1-5, the V gene TRBV18, with D maybe TRBD1 (6 bases). Germline values: CDR1 KGHSH, CDR2 LQKENI. The CDR3 runs 16 residues. Trimming stripped 2 bases from V and 1 base from J, with 12 bases between. CDR3 amino acids: CASSPGTGGSNQPQHF. Here the CDR3 DNA reads TGTGCCAGCTCACCAGGGACGGGGGGCAGCAATCAGCCCCAGCATTTT.

This sequence joins TRBV4-1 and TRBJ1-1; no reliable D call. The CDR3 totals 15 residues. CDR1 and CDR2 from the germline V gene are MGHRA and YSYEKL. Trimming took 4 bases from V and 0 from J, leaving 12 bases between them. CDR3 in amino acids: CASSREAGMNTEAFF. In DNA, the CDR3 is TGCGCCAGCAGCCGAGAGGCGGGAATGAACACTGAAGCTTTCTTT.

This clone was recorded once. The chain recombines TRBV24-1 with TRBJ2-1; 10 bases align to TRBD1. In germline, CDR1 is KGHDR, CDR2 SFDVKD. This CDR3 contains 16 residues. The V and J ends lost 7 bases and 4 bases, in that order; junction bases with no gene match: 9. The CDR3 spells CATSPRDRGPYNEQFF. The CDR3 region has the DNA TGTGCCACCAGCCCGAGGGACAGGGGTCCTTACAATGAGCAGTTCTTC.

The V gene is TRBV10-1, the J gene TRBJ2-3, with 7 bases matching TRBD1. V was clipped by 4 bases and J by 1 base; unmatched bases: 5. Looked up from germline, CDR1 is WNHNN and CDR2 is SYGVQD (reference sequence). The CDR3 has 15 residues. The chain's CDR3 is CASSVRGTGTDTQYF. CDR3 DNA: TGCGCCAGCAGTGTCAGGGGGACAGGCACAGATACGCAGTATTTT.

V gene TRBV15 combines with J gene TRBJ2-7, with unresolved D. The germline V gene has CDR1 LNHNV and CDR2 YYDKDF (reference sequence). Trimming took off 0 bases at V and 2 bases at J, with 14 bases between the two ends. The CDR3 length is 16 residues. CDR3 DNA: TGTGCCACCAGCAGAGATAGGAGCGCCACCACCTACGAGCAGTACTTC. Encoded protein: CATSRDRSATTYEQYF.

This clone was seen a single time. V is TRBV11-2 and J is TRBJ1-2; TRBD1 aligns across 9 bases. CDR1 is SGHAT, CDR2 FQNNGV, per germline. This CDR3 region has 16 residues. V dropped 5 bases and J dropped 7; count of bases not matched to a gene: 14. In DNA, the CDR3 is TGTGCCAGCAGCCCCCTTTCTATGACAGGGGGGGGTGGCTACACCTTC. Protein: CASSPLSMTGGGGYTF.

This clone was observed a single time. The rearrangement links TRBV7-6 to TRBJ2-3; 8 bases map to TRBD2. The CDR3 extends over 15 amino acids. Germline loops: CDR1 SGHVS, CDR2 FNYEAQ. The junction had 4 bases not matched to a gene; V was cut back by 1 base and J by 4 bases. CDR3: CASSLGGGRSDTQYF. The CDR3 DNA reads as TGTGCCAGCAGCTTAGGCGGCGGGAGGTCAGATACGCAGTATTTT.

The V call is TRBV19, the J call TRBJ1-5; tentatively, D is TRBD1 (5 bases). Trimming pared 1 base from V and 6 bases from J, leaving 16 bases between. Germline V CDR1 and CDR2: LNHDA, SQIVND (reference sequence). CDR3 length: 16 residues. The CDR3 loop reads CASSIATGGGGQPQHF. The CDR3 coding sequence is TGTGCCAGTAGTATAGCCACCGGGGGGGGAGGTCAGCCCCAGCATTTT. Full variable domain (outside the CDR3, taken from reference TRBV19 and TRBJ1-5): DGGITQSPKYLFRKEGQNVTLSCEQNLNHDAMYWYRQDPGQGLRLIYYSQIVNDFQKGDIAEGYSVSREKKESFPLTVTSAQKNPTAFYLCASSIATGGGGQPQHFGDGTRLSIL.

This clone was found a few times. The V gene is TRBV11-2, the J gene TRBJ1-5; D unclear. The CDR3 runs 13 residues. V was cut by 0 bases and J by 4 bases, with 4 bases left in between. Germline V CDR1 and CDR2: SGHAT, FQNNGV. The DNA for the CDR3 is TGTGCCAGCAGCTTAGATATGAATCAGCCCCAGCATTTT. Its translation: CASSLDMNQPQHF.

The genes are TRBV5-4 and TRBJ2-5, with D maybe TRBD2 (6 bases). Germline CDR1 and CDR2: SGHNT and YYREEE (reference sequence). The V gene lost 4 bases and the J gene lost 3 bases, with 13 bases spanning the gap. CDR3 length: 14 residues. The CDR3 is CASSMGGGEETQYF. The DNA of the CDR3 is TGTGCCAGCAGCATGGGGGGAGGTGAAGAGACCCAGTACTTC.

This chain uses TRBV7-9 with TRBJ2-1; no reliable D call. Germline V gene data show CDR1 as SEHNR and CDR2 as FQNEAQ (reference sequence). The CDR3 loop spans 16 amino acids. The germline V and J ends were trimmed by 3 bases and 7 bases, with 19 bases remaining between them. CDR3 loop: CASSFQISYAGNEQFF. CDR3 DNA: TGTGCCAGCAGCTTTCAAATTAGCTACGCCGGGAATGAGCAGTTCTTC.

The chain joins TRBV6-5 to TRBJ1-6; TRBD1 is a possible D gene (5 bases). Per the germline V gene, CDR1 is MNHEY and CDR2 is SVGAGI. The V gene lost 5 bases and the J gene lost 10 bases, with 18 bases spanning the gap. The CDR3 has 15 amino acids. CDR3 DNA: TGTGCCAGCAGTCAAATGTGGGGCCTAGAATCACCCCTCCACTTT. Protein product: CASSQMWGLESPLHF.

This chain uses TRBV6-5 with TRBJ2-7, with D possibly matching TRBD2 (6 bases). The CDR3 is 15 amino acids. Trimming cost V 3 bases and J 1 base, with 13 bases left between them. CDR1 MNHEY and CDR2 SVGAGI come from the germline V gene. The chain's CDR3 is CASSYGGEFSYEQYF. DNA for the CDR3: TGTGCCAGCAGTTATGGCGGGGAATTTTCCTACGAGCAGTACTTC.

The V call is TRBV7-2, the J call TRBJ2-5; tentative D call: TRBD2 (5 bases). CDR1 and CDR2 (germline): SGHTA, FQGNSA. With 5 bases removed from V and 1 base from J, the gap between germline ends came to 11 bases. This CDR3 has 14 residues. CDR3 DNA sequence: TGTGCCAGCAGCCTCGGACTCCGCCAAGAGACCCAGTACTTC. This translates into CASSLGLRQETQYF.

Details on this clone: This same CDR3 is encoded by further DNA sequences in the sample. The chain has TRBV29-1 and TRBJ2-5; a possible D gene is TRBD1 (6 bases). Deletions cut 4 bases from V and 2 bases from J, with 11 bases between. Germline CDR1 reads SQVTM; CDR2 reads ANQGSEA. CDR3 length: 13 residues. DNA for the CDR3: TGCAGCGTTGGTGGGGGCGGGCAAGAGACCCAGTACTTC. This encodes CSVGGGGQETQYF.